Sequencing of this T cell receptor (beta chain) was carried out in a study of T cell changes during pregnancy in multiple sclerosis. The germline CDR1 and CDR2 sequences are SGHNT and YYREEE (reference sequence). CDR3 length: 15 amino acids. The junction had 5 bases not matched to a gene; V was cut back by 1 base and J by 4 bases. The repertoire was sequenced with immunoSEQ multiplex PCR; TCRdb's copy has only in-frame clones and lacks some. The data contain around 75,000 clones, more than 70% of them singletons. This chain uses TRBV5-4 with TRBJ1-2; 9 nucleotides align to TRBD1. The sequencing used peripheral blood, collected in the first trimester of pregnancy. This clonotype was obtained from a female donor in good health, enrolled as a control in a pregnancy study. The CDR3 reads CASSLSGQGIYGYTF. The CDR3 DNA sequence: TGTGCCAGCAGCTTGTCGGGACAGGGCATCTATGGCTACACCTTC. The variable domain in full, with the rest retrieved from reference TRBV5-4 and TRBJ1-2, is ETGVTQSPTHLIKTRGQQVTLRCSSQSGHNTVSWYQQALGQGPQFIFQYYREEENGRGNFPPRFSGLQFPNYSSELNVNALELDDSALYLCASSLSGQGIYGYTFGSGTRLTVV.